A single sample gave rise to the 17 T cell receptor beta chains below, sequenced in a study of blood T cell repertoires in COVID-19. Some clones are missing from TCRdb's copy, which holds only in-frame ones; the method was immunoSEQ multiplex PCR. The sample lists some 200,000 clones; 86% were seen once. Sequenced input: peripheral blood. The receptors originated from a woman in her 70s with acute or convalescent COVID-19.

This clone was detected only a few times. The chain joins TRBV10-3 to TRBJ1-2, with a weak D call TRBD1 (5 bases). Germline V lookup: CDR1 ENHRY, CDR2 SYGVKD. V was clipped by 8 bases and J by 8 bases, with 18 bases between them. CDR3 length equals 13 residues. CDR3 sequence reads: CAIGQVGAEGYTF. CDR3 DNA: TGTGCCATCGGACAAGTAGGGGCGGAAGGCTACACCTTC.

The V call is TRBV7-2, the J call TRBJ2-7; TRBD2 matches 8 bases. Trimming took 5 bases from V and 2 from J; bases not matched to a gene: 5. The CDR3 is 14 residues long. Germline V gene sequence: CDR1 SGHTA, CDR2 FQGNSA. The CDR3 protein is CASSPSGGTYEQYF. The CDR3 coding sequence is TGTGCCAGCAGCCCCTCGGGAGGGACCTACGAGCAGTACTTC.

This rearrangement joins TRBV2 to TRBJ1-1; tentative D call: TRBD1 (6 bases). The CDR3 contains 13 residues. CDR1 and CDR2 (germline): SNHLY, FYNNEI. The ends were cut back, 6 bases at V and 5 bases at J, with 13 bases in the middle. CDR3 DNA sequence: TGTGCCAGCAGGTTACAGGGTGGAACTGAAGCTTTCTTT. Translated, it gives CASRLQGGTEAFF.

J is TRBJ2-2 and V is TRBV25-1, with 9 bases fitting TRBD1. V trimming: 6 bases; J trimming: 5 bases; junction bases outside the gene matches: 4. Germline CDR1 and CDR2: MGHDK and SYGVNS. The CDR3 covers 14 residues. This CDR3 reads CASRLTGGTGELFF. The CDR3 bases are TGTGCCAGCAGATTGACAGGGGGGACCGGGGAGCTGTTTTTT.

The rearrangement joins TRBV6-5 to TRBJ1-1; 8 bases are shared with TRBD1. The CDR3 spans 14 residues. Germline trimming cut 7 bases from V and 4 bases from J; bases unmatched to any gene: 8. CDR1 is MNHEY, CDR2 SVGAGI, per germline. The CDR3 nucleotides read TGTGCCAGCAACAAAGACAGGGGATCCACTGAAGCTTTCTTT. It codes for CASNKDRGSTEAFF.

CDR3 region: CASSKTGVVTYEQYF. CDR3 nucleotide sequence: TGTGCCAGTAGTAAGACGGGAGTCGTGACCTACGAGCAGTACTTC. The chain is built from TRBV19 and TRBJ2-7, with D possibly being TRBD2 (6 bases). This CDR3 comprises 15 residues. CDR1 is LNHDA and CDR2 is SQIVND in the germline V gene (reference sequence). Trimming removed 4 bases from V and 2 bases from J, with 15 bases in between.

The chain employs TRBV5-1 and TRBJ2-5, with TRBD1 identical over 8 bases. This CDR3 spans 16 amino acids. Germline CDR1 SGHRS, CDR2 YFSETQ. J gave up 1 base and V 0 bases, and 5 bases lay outside the gene matches. The CDR3: CASSLVSGQGQETQYF. The DNA for the CDR3 is TGCGCCAGCAGCTTGGTATCCGGACAGGGCCAAGAGACCCAGTACTTC.

The chain carries TRBV2 and TRBJ1-3, with D perhaps TRBD1 (6 bases). Between the trimmed V and J ends, which lost 4 bases and 3 bases, there was a span of 13 bases. CDR3 size: 15 residues. The V gene's germline CDR1 is SNHLY and CDR2 FYNNEI. CDR3 DNA: TGTGCCAGCAGTGCCGAGGGGGTAGTTGGAAACACCATATATTTT. Amino acid sequence: CASSAEGVVGNTIYF.

The V call is TRBV28, the J call TRBJ1-4; 11 bases line up with TRBD1. The CDR3 has 15 residues. The junction had 9 bases not matched to a gene; V was cut back by 10 bases and J by 5 bases. The germline V gene has CDR1 MDHEN and CDR2 SYDVKM. CDR3 region: CATRDRGASNEKLFF. In DNA form, the CDR3 reads TGTGCCACGAGGGACAGGGGGGCCTCGAATGAAAAACTGTTTTTT.

This chain links TRBV2 with TRBJ2-1; 12 bases map to TRBD2. CDR1 and CDR2 (germline): SNHLY, FYNNEI. Unmatched junction bases numbered 7, after V lost 6 bases and J lost 10 bases. The CDR3 runs to 14 residues. CDR3 region: CASRPGLAGGEQFF. The CDR3, as DNA: TGTGCCAGCAGGCCGGGACTAGCGGGTGGGGAGCAGTTCTTC.

J is TRBJ1-5 and V is TRBV19; D not resolved. The germline CDR1 and CDR2 sequences are LNHDA and SQIVND (reference sequence). Trimming shortened V by 3 bases and J by 7 bases, and 16 bases separated the two germline ends. The CDR3 sequence is 15 residues long. The chain's CDR3 is CASSIAAASDQPQHF. The CDR3 DNA sequence: TGTGCCAGTAGTATCGCGGCTGCTTCAGACCAGCCCCAGCATTTT.

This rearrangement joins TRBV27 to TRBJ2-1; 10 nucleotides match TRBD2. Germline V lookup: CDR1 MNHEY, CDR2 SMNVEV (reference sequence). The V and J ends lost 2 bases and 6 bases, in that order; junction bases with no gene match: 10. This CDR3 has 17 amino acids. For the CDR3, the DNA is TGTGCCAGCAGTTTAGACCTCCTAGCGGGAGTTGGCAATGAGCAGTTCTTC. The encoded protein is CASSLDLLAGVGNEQFF.

The V and J genes are TRBV15 and TRBJ2-7; 8 bases fit TRBD2. Looked up from germline, CDR1 is LNHNV and CDR2 is YYDKDF (reference sequence). V shed 1 base, J shed 5 bases, and the junction held 19 bases outside the gene matches. CDR3 size: 19 residues. CDR3 region: CATSRVSPLAGLLGNEQYF. For the CDR3, the DNA is TGTGCCACCAGCAGAGTCTCGCCCCTAGCGGGCCTCCTAGGGAACGAGCAGTACTTC.

This CDR3 is CASSLVAREKAFF. As DNA, the CDR3 is TGCGCCAGCAGCTTGGTGGCCCGGGAGAAAGCTTTCTTT. The J gene is TRBJ1-1, the V gene TRBV5-1; no firm D call. Germline V gene sequence: CDR1 SGHRS, CDR2 YFSETQ. The CDR3 totals 13 residues. V dropped 0 bases and J dropped 9 bases, with 12 bases sitting between them.

The CDR3 spells CASTRADTQYF. DNA of the CDR3: TGTGCCAGCACTCGTGCGGATACGCAGTATTTT. The chain combines TRBV6-1 with TRBJ2-3; no clear D gene. The germline V and J ends were trimmed by 7 bases and 6 bases, with 8 bases remaining between them. CDR3 length: 11 amino acids. From germline, CDR1 is MNHNS and CDR2 SASEGT.

The chain joins TRBV7-3 to TRBJ2-5; 10 positions match TRBD1. The trim removed 2 bases at V and 1 base at J, leaving 4 bases unmatched. Germline assignment: CDR1 SGHTA and CDR2 FQGTGA. The CDR3 sequence is 16 residues long. The CDR3 protein is CASSLRTGGTQETQYF. DNA of the CDR3: TGTGCCAGCAGCTTACGGACAGGGGGGACCCAAGAGACCCAGTACTTC.

A single count supports this clone. The V and J genes are TRBV3-1 (or the pseudogene TRBV3-2) and TRBJ2-1, with 14 bases matching TRBD2. V trimming: 4 bases; J trimming: 2 bases; junction bases outside the gene matches: 4. CDR3 length: 17 residues. Germline CDR1 and CDR2: LGHDT and YNNKEL (reference sequence). Written as DNA, the CDR3 is TGTGCCAGCAGCCGGGGACTAGCGGGGGAAGCCTACAATGAGCAGTTCTTC. Translated: CASSRGLAGEAYNEQFF.